The 29 T cell receptor beta chains below were found in one sample sequenced in a study of blood T cell repertoires in COVID-19. The repertoire was sequenced with immunoSEQ multiplex PCR; TCRdb's copy has only in-frame clones and lacks some. The table shows roughly 250,000 clones, with 82% occurring only once. The sequencing input was peripheral blood. All receptors come from a woman in her seventies with acute or convalescent COVID-19.

This clone was counted a few times. The same CDR3 is also encoded by other DNA sequences in this sample. The chain is built from TRBV5-1 and TRBJ2-5, with D maybe TRBD2 (6 bases). The germline V gene has CDR1 SGHRS and CDR2 YFSETQ. The germline V and J ends were trimmed by 5 bases and 1 base, with 9 bases remaining between them. The CDR3 has 13 amino acids. CDR3 in amino acids: CASRMGLQETQYF. In DNA form, the CDR3 reads TGCGCCAGCAGAATGGGACTCCAAGAGACCCAGTACTTC.

V gene TRBV4-3 combines with J gene TRBJ2-1; 10 bases map to TRBD2. The CDR3 length is 15 residues. V shed 4 bases, J shed 8 bases, and the junction held 8 bases outside the gene matches. In germline, CDR1 is LGHNA, CDR2 YSLEER. In DNA, the CDR3 is TGCGCCAGCAGCCCGAGCGGGGGGGCTGTCGATGAGCAGTTCTTC. Its protein is CASSPSGGAVDEQFF.

This clone has a single count. This chain connects TRBV15 to TRBJ2-1, with no clear D. The CDR3 covers 15 residues. Germline V gene sequence: CDR1 LNHNV, CDR2 YYDKDF (reference sequence). The germline V and J ends were trimmed by 0 bases and 3 bases, with 9 bases remaining between them. CDR3 nucleotide sequence: TGTGCCACCAGCAGAGATCTTCCCGGCTACAATGAGCAGTTCTTC. Protein product: CATSRDLPGYNEQFF.

Only a few counts were recorded for this clone. The chain links TRBV27 to TRBJ1-6; 10 bases map to TRBD1. Trimming removed 6 bases from V and 9 bases from J; junction bases left unmatched: 5. CDR1 is MNHEY and CDR2 is SMNVEV in the germline V gene (reference sequence). There are 14 residues in the CDR3. The CDR3 nucleotides are TGTGCCAGCAGAGACAGGGGGCGAGTTTCACCCCTCCACTTT. Translated, it gives CASRDRGRVSPLHF.

This chain joins TRBV24-1 and TRBJ1-1; 10 positions agree with TRBD1. Trimming removed 5 bases from V and 1 base from J; junction bases left unmatched: 6. Germline V gene data show CDR1 as KGHDR and CDR2 as SFDVKD. The CDR3 sequence is 16 residues long. For the CDR3, the DNA is TGTGCCACCAGTGCCTCATGGGACAGGGGGAACACTGAAGCTTTCTTT. Amino acids: CATSASWDRGNTEAFF.

This clone was observed once. This rearrangement joins TRBV7-9 to TRBJ1-5, with 8 positions matching TRBD1. The V gene's germline CDR1 is SEHNR and CDR2 FQNEAQ (reference sequence). J was trimmed by 5 bases and V by 5 bases; bases with no gene match: 2. The CDR3 totals 13 residues. CDR3 sequence reads: CASSQTGDQPQHF. CDR3 DNA sequence: TGTGCCAGCAGCCAGACAGGGGATCAGCCCCAGCATTTT.

V is TRBV6-4 and J is TRBJ1-5; D gene uncertain. CDR3 size: 13 residues. The ends were cut back, 4 bases at V and 4 bases at J, with 8 bases in the middle. The germline V gene encodes CDR1 MRHNA and CDR2 SNTAGT. CDR3 bases: TGTGCCAGCAGTGGTGAGGTAAATCAGCCCCAGCATTTT. Translation gives CASSGEVNQPQHF.

The CDR3 coding sequence is TGTGCCAGCAGTTCTCTACTCCAGATATCGTGGGGGGCCTCTGGACAGGGCAGGAACACTGAAGCTTTCTTT. Its protein is CASSSLLQISWGASGQGRNTEAFF. This chain uses TRBV27 with TRBJ1-1; 8 nucleotides match TRBD1. CDR1 is MNHEY and CDR2 is SMNVEV in the germline V gene (reference sequence). This CDR3 region has 24 residues. V lost 4 bases, J lost 1 base, and 32 bases stayed unmatched.

V is TRBV4-2 and J is TRBJ1-2; D might be TRBD1 (5 bases). Germline CDR1 LGHNA, CDR2 YNFKEQ. Trimming took 1 base from V and 2 from J, leaving 14 bases between them. This CDR3 is 16 amino acids long. In DNA, the CDR3 is TGTGCCAGCAGCCAAGTCTCAGGGCGGGGGAACTATGGCTACACCTTC. It codes for CASSQVSGRGNYGYTF.

To note about this clone: The sample contains more than one DNA sequence encoding this CDR3. CDR3 coding DNA: TGTGCCAGTAGTATAGGTAGGGGAGAGACCCAGTACTTC. Translating gives CASSIGRGETQYF. The chain recombines TRBV19 with TRBJ2-5, with D perhaps TRBD1 (5 bases). With 1 base removed from V and 4 bases from J, the gap between germline ends came to 7 bases. Germline V gene lookup returns CDR1 LNHDA and CDR2 SQIVND (reference sequence). This CDR3 contains 13 residues.

The CDR3, as DNA: TGTGCCACCTCAAGCAGGGGCCACGAGCAGTACTTC. This codes for CATSSRGHEQYF. The chain recombines TRBV15 with TRBJ2-7; possible D gene TRBD1, 6 bases. The CDR3 is made up of 12 amino acids. V was pared by 8 bases and J by 5 bases, with 13 bases between. CDR1 is LNHNV, CDR2 YYDKDF, per germline (reference sequence).

This clone has just a few counts. This chain joins TRBV29-1 and TRBJ1-4; D is uncertain. Trimming pared 0 bases from V and 7 bases from J, leaving 9 bases between. This CDR3 has 13 amino acids. Germline CDR1 is SQVTM and CDR2 is ANQGSEA. CDR3 protein: CSVEDPNSEKLFF. The DNA for the CDR3 is TGCAGCGTTGAAGATCCCAACAGTGAAAAACTGTTTTTT.

The genes are TRBV3-1 (or the pseudogene TRBV3-2) and TRBJ2-5; perhaps TRBD2 as D (7 bases). Germline CDR1 reads LGHDT; CDR2 reads YNNKEL (reference sequence). Trimming left V 4 bases short and J 3 bases short, with 15 bases between. CDR3 size: 15 residues. The CDR3 region is CASSLNPGGEETQYF. The CDR3 DNA is TGTGCCAGCAGCCTTAATCCGGGGGGCGAAGAGACCCAGTACTTC.

The gene calls are TRBV4-2 and TRBJ2-2; 7 bases are shared with TRBD1. CDR3 length: 17 amino acids. Germline values: CDR1 LGHNA, CDR2 YNFKEQ. V was pared by 1 base and J by 5 bases, with 10 bases of the junction left unmatched. The CDR3 DNA reads TGTGCCAGCAGCCAAGCACCGCAGGGGGATGGTACCGGGGAGCTGTTTTTT. Its protein product is CASSQAPQGDGTGELFF.

The chain links TRBV6-6 to TRBJ1-1; a weak D match, TRBD1 (6 bases). The CDR3 consists of 12 residues. Germline V lookup: CDR1 MNHNY, CDR2 SVGAGI (reference sequence). Trimming left V 7 bases short and J 4 bases short, with 10 bases between. Written as DNA, the CDR3 is TGTGCCAGCAAACAGGGTCCCACTGAAGCTTTCTTT. This encodes CASKQGPTEAFF.

The chain is built from TRBV4-3 and TRBJ1-2; 7 bases line up with TRBD1. V lost 0 bases and J lost 8; bases outside the gene matches: 6. The length of the CDR3 is 14 residues. Germline CDR1 LGHNA, CDR2 YSLEER. CDR3 protein: CASSQDRQGTGYTF. CDR3 DNA: TGCGCCAGCAGCCAAGATCGACAGGGTACAGGCTACACCTTC.

This clone was seen more than once but under ten times. V gene TRBV27 combines with J gene TRBJ1-6; 8 bases map to TRBD1. The CDR3 loop spans 14 amino acids. With 5 bases clipped from V and 7 bases from J, the junction kept 4 bases outside the gene matches. The V gene's germline CDR1 is MNHEY and CDR2 SMNVEV (reference sequence). CDR3 loop: CASSDRGFNSPLHF. The DNA for the CDR3 is TGTGCCAGCAGTGACAGGGGATTCAATTCACCCCTCCACTTT.

This chain links TRBV18 with TRBJ1-5; TRBD1 matches 7 bases. J was trimmed by 3 bases and V by 2 bases; bases with no gene match: 4. Germline loops: CDR1 KGHSH, CDR2 LQKENI. The CDR3 covers 15 residues. CDR3 protein: CASSPNGQDNQPQHF. CDR3 bases: TGTGCCAGCTCACCAAATGGACAGGACAATCAGCCCCAGCATTTT.

There are a few counts of this clone. The chain employs TRBV5-1 and TRBJ1-2; 7 bases map to TRBD1. Germline CDR1 is SGHRS and CDR2 is YFSETQ. The CDR3 spans 13 residues. The ends lost 4 bases at V and 8 bases at J; junction bases unmatched: 8. CDR3 sequence reads: CASSQGQSWGYTF. The CDR3 nucleotides are TGCGCCAGCAGCCAGGGACAGTCGTGGGGCTACACCTTC.

Worth noting for this clone: At the DNA level, this CDR3 is encoded by other sequences in the same sample as well. The gene calls are TRBV4-3 and TRBJ2-7, with 9 nucleotides matching TRBD1. CDR3 size: 16 residues. Germline loops: CDR1 LGHNA, CDR2 YSLEER. The trim removed 0 bases at V and 3 bases at J, leaving 6 bases unmatched. CDR3 amino acids: CASSQDLGTGNYEQYF. CDR3 nucleotide sequence: TGCGCCAGCAGCCAAGATCTTGGGACAGGGAACTACGAGCAGTACTTC.

The rearrangement uses TRBV14 and TRBJ1-1; TRBD1 is a possible D gene (6 bases). The germline CDR1 and CDR2 sequences are SGHDN and FVKESK. The V end was cut by 4 bases, the J end by 5 bases, with 14 bases between. This CDR3 contains 14 residues. In DNA form, the CDR3 reads TGTGCCAGCAGCCTGGCCAGGGGTCGGACTGAAGCTTTCTTT. This encodes CASSLARGRTEAFF.

V usage is TRBV19 and J usage is TRBJ1-2; D remains unclear. The germline CDR1 and CDR2 sequences are LNHDA and SQIVND (reference sequence). V lost 1 base and J 8 bases, leaving 17 bases between the germline ends. This CDR3 contains 15 residues. CDR3 coding DNA: TGTGCCAGTAGTATAGCCCGGGTTCTCACGCGGGGCTACACCTTC. It specifies CASSIARVLTRGYTF.

The table lists this clone with a few counts. The J gene is TRBJ1-6, the V gene TRBV6-4, with 7 nucleotides matching TRBD1. V lost 5 bases and J lost 5; bases outside the gene matches: 3. The CDR3 spans 14 residues. Germline values: CDR1 MRHNA, CDR2 SNTAGT. Written as DNA, the CDR3 is TGTGCCAGCAGTCGAGGGGGCGATAATTCACCCCTCCACTTT. It yields the protein CASSRGGDNSPLHF.

V usage is TRBV19 and J usage is TRBJ2-1; 10 positions match TRBD2. This CDR3 is built from 18 residues. Germline V lookup: CDR1 LNHDA, CDR2 SQIVND (reference sequence). V shed 5 bases, J shed 7 bases, and the junction held 17 bases outside the gene matches. CDR3 bases: TGTGCCAGTAGTCGGGCAATAGCGGGGGGACCTCCCCTAAATGAGCAGTTCTTC. Encoded protein: CASSRAIAGGPPLNEQFF.

For the CDR3, the DNA is TGTGCCAGCTCATCGACAGACATGAATTCACCCCTCCACTTT. Translation gives CASSSTDMNSPLHF. The rearrangement uses TRBV18 and TRBJ1-6; weak D call: TRBD1 (5 bases). This CDR3 has 14 residues. V was trimmed by 5 bases and J by 7 bases, leaving 12 bases between them. Germline-derived CDR1 and CDR2 are KGHSH and LQKENI.

V usage is TRBV18 and J usage is TRBJ2-7, with D possibly matching TRBD2 (6 bases). CDR1 and CDR2 from the germline V gene are KGHSH and LQKENI. CDR3 length equals 13 residues. V lost 4 bases and J 0 bases, leaving 7 bases between the germline ends. The CDR3 coding sequence is TGTGCCAGCTCACGGGAGGTCTCCTACGAGCAGTACTTC. Translating it yields CASSREVSYEQYF.

This rearrangement joins TRBV4-2 to TRBJ1-2; 11 bases map to TRBD1. This CDR3 has 15 amino acids. Trimming took 3 bases from V and 5 from J; bases not matched to a gene: 5. In germline, CDR1 is LGHNA, CDR2 YNFKEQ. The CDR3 spells CASSQMGQGEYGYTF. In nucleotides, the CDR3 is TGTGCCAGCAGCCAGATGGGACAGGGGGAATATGGCTACACCTTC.

This chain connects TRBV5-1 to TRBJ2-5; possibly TRBD2 for D (5 bases). Per the germline V gene, CDR1 is SGHRS and CDR2 is YFSETQ. Trimming cost V 4 bases and J 1 base, with 8 bases left between them. The CDR3 contains 13 residues. In DNA form, the CDR3 reads TGCGCCAGCAGCGCTACTAGCCAAGAGACCCAGTACTTC. Protein product: CASSATSQETQYF.

The chain has TRBV7-2 and TRBJ2-1, with 8 positions matching TRBD1. Germline values: CDR1 SGHTA, CDR2 FQGNSA. The CDR3 consists of 14 residues. J was trimmed by 5 bases and V by 1 base; bases with no gene match: 1. The CDR3 bases are TGTGCCAGCAGCTTAGGGACAGGGAACAATGAGCAGTTCTTC. Translation gives CASSLGTGNNEQFF.